This TCR beta chain was recorded in a study of low-dose radiotherapy and immunotherapy resistance in tumors. V lost 4 bases and J lost 3; bases outside the gene matches: 5. This CDR3 has 16 amino acids. Per the germline V gene, CDR1 is LGHNA and CDR2 is YSLEER. This clonotype was picked up many times. Time point defined: after trial treatment. This sample's treatment: LDRT plus nivolumab, ipilimumab, low-dose cyclophosphamide and aspirin (RACIN trial). Along with nivolumab and ipilimumab, donors received aspirin, low-dose cyclophosphamide and low-dose radiotherapy. Primers targeting TRAV and TRBV primed first-strand cDNA, covering alpha and beta chains. For amplifying TCRs, the PCR ran for around 20 cycles with Phusion, which was used together with a constant-region primer and the adapter on the V primers. MiXCR was run by TCRdb on the reads, yielding one entry per CDR3 protein. The sample lists fewer than 110,000 distinct CDR3 sequences, more than 20% occurring once.

The rearrangement joins TRBV4-3 to TRBJ2-7; the match to TRBD2 covers 14 bases. This TCR was recovered from a male donor with prostate cancer. The input for sequencing was PBMCs, taken after low-dose radiotherapy plus immunotherapy. The CDR3 DNA reads TGCGCCAGCAGCCCCTCGGGACTAGCGGGGGACTACGAGCAGTACTTC. Amino acid sequence: CASSPSGLAGDYEQYF.